Listed here are 29 T cell receptor beta chains from one sample, sequenced in a study of blood T cell repertoires in COVID-19. The data were produced by immunoSEQ multiplex PCR, yet TCRdb's version contains in-frame clones alone and is incomplete. The repertoire holds hundreds of thousands of clones, about 88% seen once, with roughly 7.2% in the top ten. The sequenced sample was peripheral blood. All receptors derive from a woman aged 60 to 75 with COVID-19, enrolled during active disease.

This chain joins TRBV18 and TRBJ2-3, with D possibly being TRBD1 (5 bases). The V gene's germline CDR1 is KGHSH and CDR2 LQKENI. This CDR3 contains 14 residues. V shed 3 bases and J shed 10 bases, with 17 bases lying between them. The CDR3 loop is CASSPLFGQGPQYF. The CDR3 nucleotides read TGTGCCAGCTCACCCCTCTTTGGGCAGGGCCCGCAGTATTTT.

The V call is TRBV24-1, the J call TRBJ1-2; tentatively, D is TRBD1 (6 bases). Germline CDR1 is KGHDR and CDR2 is SFDVKD. V was clipped by 4 bases and J by 10 bases, with 12 bases between them. The CDR3 contains 12 residues. The CDR3 reads CATSDPQGYYTF. The CDR3 DNA reads as TGTGCCACCAGTGACCCACAGGGATACTACACCTTC.

This chain uses TRBV7-3 with TRBJ2-3; 8 nucleotides agree with TRBD2. The V gene's germline CDR1 is SGHTA and CDR2 FQGTGA. This CDR3 has 15 residues. The V and J ends lost 2 bases and 5 bases, in that order; junction bases with no gene match: 6. CDR3 loop: CASSLHGGAGDTQYF. CDR3 nucleotide sequence: TGTGCCAGCAGCTTACACGGGGGGGCTGGAGATACGCAGTATTTT.

V is TRBV5-6 and J is TRBJ2-1; 7 bases are shared with TRBD1. The junction had 7 bases not matched to a gene; V was cut back by 4 bases and J by 0 bases. CDR3 length equals 16 residues. Germline CDR1 and CDR2: SGHDT and YYEEEE. CDR3 protein: CASSLVGTVSYNEQFF. DNA of the CDR3: TGTGCCAGCAGCCTGGTTGGGACAGTCTCCTACAATGAGCAGTTCTTC. The full variable domain, rest sourced from reference TRBV5-6 and TRBJ2-1, is DAGVTQSPTHLIKTRGQQVTLRCSPKSGHDTVSWYQQALGQGPQFIFQYYEEEERQRGNFPDRFSGHQFPNYSSELNVNALLLGDSALYLCASSLVGTVSYNEQFFGPGTRLTVL.

The chain is built from TRBV5-1 and TRBJ2-7; D unresolved. Germline V gene data show CDR1 as SGHRS and CDR2 as YFSETQ. V dropped 0 bases and J dropped 7 bases, with 11 bases sitting between them. The CDR3 loop spans 13 amino acids. The CDR3 loop reads CASSLAQVGEQYF. The CDR3 DNA follows: TGCGCCAGCAGCTTGGCGCAGGTCGGAGAGCAGTACTTC.

The CDR3: CASSDPDRYHYEQYF. The CDR3 DNA follows: TGCGCCAGCAGTGATCCGGACAGGTATCACTACGAGCAGTACTTC. This chain uses TRBV10-2 with TRBJ2-7, with 7 bases matching TRBD1. CDR1 and CDR2 from the germline V gene are WSHSY and SAAADI. CDR3 length: 15 residues. V gave up 3 bases and J gave up 3 bases; unmatched junction bases: 8.

The chain uses TRBV6-5 and TRBJ2-7; 11 bases map to TRBD2. The CDR3 sequence is 13 residues long. The V gene end was trimmed by 6 bases and the J gene end by 6 bases; junction bases not matched to a gene: 4. CDR1 is MNHEY and CDR2 is SVGAGI in the germline V gene. The CDR3 nucleotides are TGTGCCAGCAGGAATAGCGGGGGGGCCGAGCAGTACTTC. It translates to CASRNSGGAEQYF.

V is TRBV2 and J is TRBJ1-5, with D maybe TRBD1 (5 bases). V was pared by 1 base and J by 4 bases, with 11 bases between. The CDR3 runs 15 residues. Germline CDR1 reads SNHLY; CDR2 reads FYNNEI. The CDR3 DNA sequence: TGTGCCAGCAGTGAAGGGGGTGGGGGGAATCAGCCCCAGCATTTT. Its protein product is CASSEGGGGNQPQHF.

The chain employs TRBV5-4 and TRBJ2-3, with D unresolved. CDR1 is SGHNT and CDR2 is YYREEE in the germline V gene (reference sequence). Trimming removed 4 bases at V and 4 bases at J, with 10 bases between. The CDR3 runs to 13 residues. CDR3 nucleotides: TGTGCCAGCAGCCCTCAAGAGGCAGATACGCAGTATTTT. As protein: CASSPQEADTQYF. Full variable domain (rest looked up from reference TRBV5-4 and TRBJ2-3): ETGVTQSPTHLIKTRGQQVTLRCSSQSGHNTVSWYQQALGQGPQFIFQYYREEENGRGNFPPRFSGLQFPNYSSELNVNALELDDSALYLCASSPQEADTQYFGPGTRLTVL.

The chain is built from TRBV30 and TRBJ2-2, with 10 bases identical to TRBD1. Losses at the gene ends were 0 bases for V and 4 bases for J; bases not matched to a gene: 11. Looked up from germline, CDR1 is GTSNPN and CDR2 is SVGIG (reference sequence). The CDR3 spans 18 residues. This CDR3 is CAWSVPLRTGGITGELFF. Here the CDR3 DNA reads TGTGCCTGGAGTGTACCCTTGAGGACAGGGGGTATCACCGGGGAGCTGTTTTTT.

This chain joins TRBV6-5 and TRBJ2-3; D possibly corresponds to TRBD2 (6 bases). From germline, CDR1 is MNHEY and CDR2 SVGAGI. The CDR3 length is 15 residues. V was clipped by 1 base and J by 0 bases, with 8 bases between them. The CDR3 region is CASSYFGTSTDTQYF. DNA for the CDR3: TGTGCCAGCAGTTACTTCGGGACTAGCACAGATACGCAGTATTTT.

The chain carries TRBV5-6 and TRBJ1-6, with TRBD1 identical over 7 bases. CDR3 size: 14 residues. Germline V lookup: CDR1 SGHDT, CDR2 YYEEEE. V was clipped by 0 bases and J by 7 bases; unmatched bases: 1. DNA for the CDR3: TGTGCCAGCAGCTTGGGACAGGGAAATTCACCCCTCCACTTT. Translating gives CASSLGQGNSPLHF.

V is TRBV7-8 and J is TRBJ1-1; D remains ambiguous. V was pared by 2 bases and J by 4 bases, with 11 bases between. Germline loops: CDR1 SGHVS, CDR2 FQNEAQ. CDR3 length equals 14 residues. The CDR3 DNA follows: TGTGCCAGCAGCTTAATGGCAGGTGGCACTGAAGCTTTCTTT. Translating gives CASSLMAGGTEAFF.

The chain carries TRBV2 and TRBJ1-6; TRBD1 agrees at 8 bases. Germline V gene data show CDR1 as SNHLY and CDR2 as FYNNEI. The CDR3 covers 14 residues. V trimming: 10 bases; J trimming: 3 bases; junction bases outside the gene matches: 5. This chain's CDR3 is CANADRVYNSPLHF. The CDR3, as DNA: TGTGCCAACGCGGACAGGGTCTATAATTCACCCCTCCACTTT.

This clone appeared a few times. The CDR3 sequence: CASSVGSWSTDTQYF. The CDR3 DNA reads TGTGCCAGCAGCGTAGGTAGCTGGAGCACAGATACGCAGTATTTT. The chain employs TRBV9 and TRBJ2-3; D gene uncertain. The CDR3 sequence is 15 residues long. Per the germline V gene, CDR1 is SGDLS and CDR2 is YYNGEE. V shed 0 bases and J shed 0 bases, with 8 bases lying between them.

This chain joins TRBV2 and TRBJ1-1; TRBD1 is a possible D gene (5 bases). Germline V gene data show CDR1 as SNHLY and CDR2 as FYNNEI. V shed 1 base and J shed 1 base, with 7 bases lying between them. The length of the CDR3 is 14 residues. The CDR3 loop reads CASSEGGGNTEAFF. In DNA, the CDR3 is TGTGCCAGCAGTGAAGGCGGGGGGAACACTGAAGCTTTCTTT.

This clone was seen only once. This chain connects TRBV19 to TRBJ1-2; D may be TRBD1 (6 bases). CDR3 length equals 15 residues. The germline gives CDR1 LNHDA, CDR2 SQIVND (reference sequence). The ends were cut back, 10 bases at V and 8 bases at J, with 26 bases in the middle. Here the CDR3 reads CATPGGGEALGGYTF. Here the CDR3 DNA reads TGTGCCACCCCCGGTGGGGGCGAGGCCCTCGGCGGCTACACCTTC.

The V and J genes are TRBV7-9 and TRBJ2-1; D not certain. This CDR3 spans 15 amino acids. Germline V lookup: CDR1 SEHNR, CDR2 FQNEAQ (reference sequence). Trimming pared 1 base from V and 7 bases from J, leaving 14 bases between. The CDR3, as DNA: TGTGCCAGCAGCTTAGTGGCAGTCCGTATGAATGAGCAGTTCTTC. Its translation is CASSLVAVRMNEQFF.

The table lists this clone with a few counts. This chain's CDR3 is CASSPPGQGFTGELFF. The CDR3 DNA sequence: TGCGCCAGCAGCCCTCCGGGACAGGGTTTCACCGGGGAGCTGTTTTTT. This chain links TRBV5-1 with TRBJ2-2; 9 bases align to TRBD1. The CDR3 is 16 residues long. The trim removed 4 bases at V and 4 bases at J, leaving 8 bases unmatched. Germline V gene data show CDR1 as SGHRS and CDR2 as YFSETQ.

V gene TRBV10-1 combines with J gene TRBJ1-1; weak D call: TRBD1 (6 bases). In germline, CDR1 is WNHNN, CDR2 SYGVQD (reference sequence). The CDR3 has 13 residues. V was shortened by 2 bases and J by 5 bases, with 9 bases between the two germline ends. The CDR3 nucleotides are TGCGCCAGCAGTGAGGGGACATGGACTGAAGCTTTCTTT. It codes for CASSEGTWTEAFF.

This chain joins TRBV6-5 and TRBJ1-4; 9 positions agree with TRBD1. The CDR3 covers 14 residues. Unmatched junction bases numbered 7, after V lost 6 bases and J lost 8 bases. Germline CDR1 and CDR2: MNHEY and SVGAGI. CDR3 protein: CASSRDRVSEKLFF. CDR3 coding DNA: TGTGCCAGCAGCCGGGACAGGGTTTCGGAAAAACTGTTTTTT.

The V and J genes are TRBV7-9 and TRBJ1-1; weak D call: TRBD1 (6 bases). V gave up 4 bases and J gave up 1 base, with 22 bases separating them. This CDR3 comprises 18 residues. The germline CDR1 and CDR2 sequences are SEHNR and FQNEAQ (reference sequence). The CDR3 nucleotides read TGTGCCAGCAGCTCATTAGGTAGGGGGGGCTCTAAGAACACTGAAGCTTTCTTT. Protein sequence: CASSSLGRGGSKNTEAFF.

V is TRBV7-3 and J is TRBJ1-4; 7 nucleotides match TRBD1. Germline assignment: CDR1 SGHTA and CDR2 FQGTGA. The CDR3 contains 21 residues. The V segment lost 5 bases and the J segment 2 bases; nucleotides outside the gene matches: 23. DNA of the CDR3: TGTGCCAGCAGCCACCACCGGGACAGACAAATACAAGGGAACACTAATGAAAAACTGTTTTTT. Translation: CASSHHRDRQIQGNTNEKLFF. Based on the CDR3 plus reference TRBV7-3 and TRBJ1-4, the full variable domain is GAGVSQTPSNKVTEKGKYVELRCDPISGHTALYWYRQSLGQGPEFLIYFQGTGAADDSGLPNDRFFAVRPEGSVSTLKIQRTERGDSAVYLCASSHHRDRQIQGNTNEKLFFGSGTQLSVL.

This clone was observed a single time. V is TRBV27 and J is TRBJ1-5; D not resolved. The CDR3 is 15 amino acids. V was trimmed by 6 bases and J by 0 bases, leaving 12 bases between them. Germline lookup yields CDR1 MNHEY and CDR2 SMNVEV (reference sequence). The CDR3 nucleotides are TGTGCCAGCAGACCACTGTTGTATAGCAATCAGCCCCAGCATTTT. Translating gives CASRPLLYSNQPQHF.

The chain joins TRBV12-3 or TRBV12-4 to TRBJ2-7, with 7 nucleotides matching TRBD2. There are 12 residues in the CDR3. J gave up 5 bases and V 6 bases, and 4 bases lay outside the gene matches. The CDR3: CASSPGGNEQYF. The CDR3 DNA follows: TGTGCCAGCAGCCCGGGGGGTAACGAGCAGTACTTC.

V is TRBV5-1 and J is TRBJ1-1; weak D call: TRBD1 (6 bases). Germline lookup yields CDR1 SGHRS and CDR2 YFSETQ. V shed 5 bases and J shed 3 bases, with 20 bases lying between them. The CDR3 spans 16 residues. The CDR3 region is CASSYSPGVGYTEAFF. For the CDR3, the DNA is TGCGCCAGCAGTTACTCGCCAGGGGTGGGGTACACTGAAGCTTTCTTT.

The sample holds a few counts of this clone. The rearrangement uses TRBV2 and TRBJ1-4, with D possibly matching TRBD1 (6 bases). This CDR3 has 15 amino acids. The V gene's germline CDR1 is SNHLY and CDR2 FYNNEI. Deletions cut 4 bases from V and 8 bases from J, with 17 bases between. CDR3 sequence: CASSGTGSGEEKLFF. The CDR3 DNA reads TGTGCCAGCAGTGGAACAGGGTCAGGGGAAGAAAAACTGTTTTTT.

The chain combines TRBV30 with TRBJ1-6, with 9 bases identical to TRBD1. CDR1 and CDR2 (germline): GTSNPN, SVGIG (reference sequence). With V trimmed by 0 bases and J by 9 bases, 6 bases remained unmatched. The CDR3 covers 15 residues. The chain's CDR3 is CAWSVLGTGTSPLHF. CDR3 coding DNA: TGTGCCTGGAGTGTACTTGGGACAGGGACTTCACCCCTCCACTTT.

The V call is TRBV19, the J call TRBJ1-3; TRBD1 matches at 9 bases. Germline assignment: CDR1 LNHDA and CDR2 SQIVND (reference sequence). CDR3 length: 16 amino acids. V shed 5 bases, J shed 1 base, and the junction held 6 bases outside the gene matches. Written as DNA, the CDR3 is TGTGCCAGTAGTTTGACGGGACAGGGTTCTGGAAACACCATATATTTT. This sequence encodes CASSLTGQGSGNTIYF.